Listed here are 30 T cell receptor beta chains from one sample, sequenced in a study of blood T cells in healthy people across ages. A sample-barcoded 5' primer and a J-beta primer mix were used in a second PCR of roughly 7 to 11 cycles. TCRdb reprocessed the 5' RACE reads via MiXCR and lists one record per CDR3 protein. This sample yields approximately 730,000 distinct CDR3 sequences, of which roughly 41% are seen a single time; less than 25% belongs to the top ten. The sequenced sample was blood. The receptor source for this set is a woman in her sixties in good health.

The CDR3 DNA follows: TGTGCCAGCAGCCCGACTGCTTTACGACAGGGCGTACAGTATTTT. It encodes CASSPTALRQGVQYF. The rearrangement links TRBV3-1 to TRBJ2-3, with 7 bases lining up with TRBD1. Germline trimming cut 4 bases from V and 12 bases from J; bases unmatched to any gene: 16. There are 15 residues in the CDR3. Germline values: CDR1 LGHDT, CDR2 YNNKEL (reference sequence).

The chain carries TRBV14 and TRBJ2-7, with 14 nucleotides matching TRBD2. CDR1 SGHDN and CDR2 FVKESK come from the germline V gene. This CDR3 is built from 19 residues. J gave up 7 bases and V 4 bases, and 18 bases lay outside the gene matches. CDR3 region: CASSPIQFRLAGGELEQYF. The CDR3 nucleotides are TGTGCCAGCAGCCCCATACAATTCCGACTAGCGGGAGGGGAGTTGGAGCAGTACTTC.

On this clonotype: This may stem from a read error, because a much larger clone lies one nucleotide away. This chain connects TRBV5-1 to TRBJ2-5; D is undetermined. This CDR3 spans 13 amino acids. V lost 1 base and J 11 bases, leaving 15 bases between the germline ends. Germline CDR1 is SGHRS and CDR2 is YFSETQ. CDR3 nucleotides: TGCGCCAGCAGCTTGAGTTTGTTCGGTGAGCAGTACTTC. It is translated as CASSLSLFGEQYF.

The CDR3: CASSPGTVVSGELFF. For the CDR3, the DNA is TGTGCCAGCAGTCCCGGGACAGTGGTTTCCGGGGAGCTGTTTTTT. The J gene is TRBJ2-2, the V gene TRBV7-7, with 7 bases identical to TRBD1. Germline V CDR1 and CDR2: SSHAT, FNYEAQ (reference sequence). The CDR3 runs 15 residues. The trim removed 6 bases at V and 6 bases at J, leaving 10 bases unmatched.

The chain couples TRBV12-3 or TRBV12-4 to TRBJ2-5, with 9 bases aligning to TRBD2. TRBJ2-7 matches the DNA end more closely, so the J call is doubtful. CDR3 length equals 14 residues. In DNA, the CDR3 is TGTGCCAGCACCAGGGCGGGGGGGATTGACGAGCAGTACTTC. Its translation: CASTRAGGIDEQYF.

V usage is TRBV6-2 or TRBV6-3 and J usage is TRBJ2-1; 12 positions match TRBD2. J lost 8 bases, V lost 0 bases, and 5 bases had no gene match. Germline CDR1 reads MNHEY; CDR2 reads SVGEGT. The CDR3 covers 16 residues. CDR3 coding DNA: TGTGCCAGCAGTTACTCGTCACTAGCGGGAGGTTATGAGCAGTTCTTC. It encodes CASSYSSLAGGYEQFF.

This clonotype has a handful of counts. The CDR3 coding sequence is TGTGCCAGCAGCTTAGCGGCGGACAGGGTTGGCTACACCTTC. The encoded protein is CASSLAADRVGYTF. This rearrangement joins TRBV7-9 to TRBJ1-2, with TRBD1 matching 8 bases. The germline CDR1 and CDR2 sequences are SEHNR and FQNEAQ (reference sequence). The CDR3 is 14 amino acids. J lost 7 bases, V lost 0 bases, and 4 bases had no gene match.

The rearrangement links TRBV11-2 to TRBJ2-1; 9 bases agree with TRBD2. J was trimmed by 9 bases and V by 2 bases; bases with no gene match: 5. The CDR3 is 14 amino acids. The germline V gene has CDR1 SGHAT and CDR2 FQNNGV. The CDR3 here is CASSLSFSGGEQFF. The CDR3 nucleotides read TGTGCCAGCAGCTTAAGTTTTAGCGGGGGTGAGCAGTTCTTC.

The V gene is TRBV20-1, the J gene TRBJ1-4, with D unclear. This CDR3 has 15 amino acids. V gave up 3 bases and J gave up 7 bases, with 18 bases separating them. The germline gives CDR1 DFQATT, CDR2 SNEGSKA (reference sequence). The CDR3 nucleotides read TGCAGTGCTAGGACCGGCTCGGTAACGGGTGAAAAACTGTTTTTT. This translates into CSARTGSVTGEKLFF.

This clonotype was recorded at least ten times. The J gene is TRBJ2-1, the V gene TRBV7-2; D is unclear. In germline, CDR1 is SGHTA, CDR2 FQGNSA. V lost 1 base, J lost 7 bases, and 11 bases lay in between. This CDR3 region has 14 residues. In DNA, the CDR3 is TGTGCCAGCAGCTTAGGGTCCGGATTGAATGAGCAGTTCTTC. Amino acid sequence: CASSLGSGLNEQFF.

CDR3 nucleotide sequence: TGTGCCTGGAGTTTATCGACGAATTCACCCCTCCACTTT. Its protein product is CAWSLSTNSPLHF. The V call is TRBV30, the J call TRBJ1-6, with no clear D. In germline, CDR1 is GTSNPN, CDR2 SVGIG (reference sequence). The CDR3 runs 13 residues. V lost 2 bases to trimming and J lost 7 bases, with 9 bases between them.

Points on this clonotype: The junction departs from the called germline gene at one end, perhaps through a read error. CDR3 bases: TGTGCCAGCAGTTTACAGACAGGGGTCCACAATGTGCAGTTCTTC. It translates to CASSLQTGVHNVQFF. The V gene is TRBV12-3 or TRBV12-4, the J gene TRBJ2-1; 8 positions match TRBD1. The CDR3 sequence is 15 residues long.

This rearrangement joins TRBV3-1 to TRBJ1-1; the D is unclear. Trimming removed 0 bases from V and 4 bases from J, with 12 bases in between. The CDR3 is made up of 15 amino acids. Germline CDR1 reads LGHDT; CDR2 reads YNNKEL (reference sequence). Written as DNA, the CDR3 is TGTGCCAGCAGCCAAGATAGGCCCCCGGGCACTGAAGCTTTCTTT. Its protein product is CASSQDRPPGTEAFF.

A note on this clonotype: Germline is not matched at one junction end, which may reflect a read error. The chain joins TRBV29-1 to TRBJ1-5; D remains unclear. Germline loops: CDR1 SQVTM, CDR2 ANQGSEA. The CDR3 is 13 amino acids. CDR3 sequence: CSVGTDSKQPQHF. In nucleotides, the CDR3 is TGCAGCGTTGGGACGGATAGCAAACAGCCCCAGCATTTT.

The rearrangement joins TRBV19 to TRBJ2-1; the D call may be TRBD1 or TRBD2 (5 bases each). The length of the CDR3 is 13 residues. Deletions cut 7 bases from V and 10 bases from J, with 17 bases between. Germline values: CDR1 LNHDA, CDR2 SQIVND (reference sequence). The CDR3 coding sequence is TGTGCCAGTAATGAGGGGATAAGCAAGGAGCAGTTCTTC. It is translated as CASNEGISKEQFF.

In its sample, this clonotype was seen many times. The chain employs TRBV12-3 or TRBV12-4 and TRBJ2-5; tentative D call: TRBD2 (5 bases). V was pared by 7 bases and J by 2 bases, with 14 bases between. This CDR3 spans 14 amino acids. CDR3 region: CASTTRGMQETQYF. Here the CDR3 DNA reads TGTGCCAGCACCACGAGAGGGATGCAAGAGACCCAGTACTTC.

This chain links TRBV6-5 with TRBJ2-3; 7 bases align to TRBD2. J lost 3 bases, V lost 6 bases, and 12 bases had no gene match. The germline gives CDR1 MNHEY, CDR2 SVGAGI. The CDR3 extends over 16 amino acids. The CDR3 protein is CASSSQGLAETDTQYF. The CDR3 region has the DNA TGTGCCAGCAGCTCCCAAGGGCTAGCGGAAACAGATACGCAGTATTTT.

This clonotype was counted many times. J is TRBJ2-1 and V is TRBV10-3, with 10 bases that match TRBD2. The germline gives CDR1 ENHRY, CDR2 SYGVKD. The V and J ends lost 6 bases and 0 bases, in that order; junction bases with no gene match: 8. This CDR3 is 17 amino acids long. CDR3 bases: TGTGCCATCAGCAGCGGGGGGGCCCGTAGCTCCTACAATGAGCAGTTCTTC. This encodes CAISSGGARSSYNEQFF.

This clonotype was detected only a few times. The chain recombines TRBV6-2 or TRBV6-3 with TRBJ2-3; maybe TRBD1 (5 bases). The V gene lost 5 bases and the J gene lost 4 bases, with 16 bases spanning the gap. Germline CDR1 MNHEY, CDR2 SVGEGT. The CDR3 covers 15 residues. The CDR3 sequence is CASSPARQGADTQYF. The CDR3 region has the DNA TGTGCCAGCAGTCCCGCGCGGCAGGGTGCAGATACGCAGTATTTT.

As concerns this clonotype: Just one base apart from a much larger clone, this may be a read error. V and J are TRBV7-9 and TRBJ2-5; D gene ambiguous. This CDR3 spans 13 amino acids. Germline assignment: CDR1 SEHNR and CDR2 FQNEAQ (reference sequence). The V end was cut by 5 bases, the J end by 13 bases, with 20 bases between. CDR3 coding DNA: TGTGCCAGCAGCCCGCCAAGATTGGACGAGCGGTACTTC. Its translation: CASSPPRLDERYF.

This clonotype occurred a few times. The junction departs from the called germline gene at one end, perhaps through a read error. CDR3 sequence: CAGSIRRGTGYGYTF. CDR3 DNA: TGTGCCGGCAGTATTAGAAGGGGGACGGGCTATGGCTACACCTTC. The V call is TRBV6-5, the J call TRBJ1-2; D possibly corresponds to TRBD1 (6 bases). Per germline, CDR1 MNHEY and CDR2 SVGAGI. There are 15 residues in the CDR3.

The V and J genes are TRBV5-1 and TRBJ2-7; a possible D gene is TRBD1 (6 bases). This CDR3 contains 15 residues. V shed 2 bases and J shed 4 bases, with 16 bases lying between them. Germline V gene sequence: CDR1 SGHRS, CDR2 YFSETQ. CDR3 in amino acids: CASSFRRTANYEQYF. The CDR3 DNA is TGCGCCAGCAGCTTCCGAAGGACAGCTAATTACGAGCAGTACTTC.

This chain joins TRBV28 and TRBJ2-3; D might be TRBD1 or TRBD2, each matching 5 bases. This CDR3 has 16 residues. V dropped 6 bases and J dropped 11 bases, with 27 bases sitting between them. Germline CDR1 MDHEN, CDR2 SYDVKM. This CDR3 reads CASSSFQKTGDLKQYF. CDR3 DNA: TGTGCCAGCAGCTCATTCCAAAAAACCGGGGACCTAAAGCAGTATTTT.

In this sample, this clonotype turned up many times. V usage is TRBV29-1 and J usage is TRBJ2-1; 7 bases align to TRBD2. CDR3 length: 12 residues. Germline loops: CDR1 SQVTM, CDR2 ANQGSEA. The J segment lost 6 bases and the V segment lost 6 bases, leaving 5 bases of the junction unmatched. The CDR3 nucleotides read TGCAGCGTCGAGGGGACTATCAATGAGCAGTTCTTC. Encoded protein: CSVEGTINEQFF.

This clonotype was recorded a few times. The V and J genes are TRBV10-3 and TRBJ1-4; TRBD1 aligns across 9 bases. This CDR3 has 14 amino acids. CDR1 ENHRY and CDR2 SYGVKD come from the germline V gene. V was clipped by 10 bases and J by 6 bases; unmatched bases: 9. The CDR3 loop reads CATRSQGADEKLFF. CDR3 DNA sequence: TGTGCCACCCGTTCACAGGGGGCGGATGAAAAACTGTTTTTT.

The chain combines TRBV25-1 with TRBJ2-3, with 7 bases that match TRBD2. Germline-derived CDR1 and CDR2 are MGHDK and SYGVNS. V shed 1 base and J 6 bases; nucleotides not matched to a gene: 10. The CDR3 loop spans 16 amino acids. The CDR3 bases are TGTGCCAGCAGTGAATCGGCAAGGGGAGGGCCGGATACGCAGTATTTT. Translating it yields CASSESARGGPDTQYF.

There are many counts of this clonotype. This chain joins TRBV2 and TRBJ2-1; TRBD1 or TRBD2 may be the D gene (5 bases each). The CDR3 consists of 13 residues. V was cut by 6 bases and J by 5 bases, with 11 bases left in between. The germline gives CDR1 SNHLY, CDR2 FYNNEI. The CDR3 DNA is TGTGCCAGCAGAGGGACCAACCACAATGAGCAGTTCTTC. Its protein is CASRGTNHNEQFF.

This sequence joins TRBV2 and TRBJ2-1; unclear D gene. Trimming left V 2 bases short and J 1 base short, with 6 bases between. This CDR3 contains 14 residues. Germline CDR1 is SNHLY and CDR2 is FYNNEI. The CDR3 DNA is TGTGCCAGCAGTGAATTGCCTTCCTACAATGAGCAGTTCTTC. It codes for CASSELPSYNEQFF.

This chain links TRBV13 with TRBJ1-6, with 10 bases aligning to TRBD1. This CDR3 region has 14 residues. With V trimmed by 3 bases and J by 9 bases, 2 bases remained unmatched. Per the germline V gene, CDR1 is PRHDT and CDR2 is FYEKMQ (reference sequence). The chain's CDR3 is CASSFDRGRSPLHF. The CDR3 DNA reads TGTGCCAGCAGCTTCGACAGGGGGCGTTCACCCCTCCACTTT.

The rearrangement links TRBV5-1 to TRBJ2-5, with D unclear. Germline V CDR1 and CDR2: SGHRS, YFSETQ. The CDR3 is 13 residues long. With 7 bases removed from V and 11 bases from J, the gap between germline ends came to 21 bases. The DNA of the CDR3 is TGCGCCAGCGGCATAACTCAGGATAAGGAGCAGTACTTC. This translates into CASGITQDKEQYF.